Each of the 10 T cell receptor beta chains below was sequenced from the same sample in a study of blood T cell repertoires in COVID-19. Generated by immunoSEQ multiplex PCR, the TCRdb table keeps only in-frame clones and is missing some. The sample consists of 300,000 to 450,000 clones, roughly 90% of them appearing once. Sequences were obtained from peripheral blood. These receptor sequences come from a young woman with COVID-19, enrolled during active disease.

This chain connects TRBV7-9 to TRBJ1-1; TRBD1 is a possible D gene (6 bases). The V end was cut by 5 bases, the J end by 5 bases, with 15 bases between. Germline V gene data show CDR1 as SEHNR and CDR2 as FQNEAQ (reference sequence). The CDR3 loop spans 14 amino acids. As DNA, the CDR3 is TGTGCCAGCAGCGGCCAAACAGGGTGGACTGAAGCTTTCTTT. It translates to CASSGQTGWTEAFF.

This clone was found once. The chain is built from TRBV7-9 and TRBJ1-2; 9 nucleotides match TRBD1. Germline-derived CDR1 and CDR2 are SEHNR and FQNEAQ (reference sequence). V shed 2 bases, J shed 7 bases, and the junction held 11 bases outside the gene matches. The CDR3 is 16 amino acids. The CDR3 spells CASSLHFRGQGSGYTF. As DNA, the CDR3 is TGTGCCAGCAGCTTACACTTCCGGGGACAGGGTTCTGGCTACACCTTC.

The chain carries TRBV28 and TRBJ2-3; D might be TRBD2 (6 bases). CDR3 length equals 17 residues. Trimming pared 8 bases from V and 1 base from J, leaving 22 bases between. In germline, CDR1 is MDHEN, CDR2 SYDVKM. CDR3 sequence: CASSPAIGGWGTDTQYF. In DNA form, the CDR3 reads TGTGCCAGCTCCCCCGCGATTGGAGGGTGGGGCACAGATACGCAGTATTTT. Together with reference TRBV28 and TRBJ2-3, the CDR3 gives the full variable domain: DVKVTQSSRYLVKRTGEKVFLECVQDMDHENMFWYRQDPGLGLRLIYFSYDVKMKEKGDIPEGYSVSREKKERFSLILESASTNQTSMYLCASSPAIGGWGTDTQYFGPGTRLTVL.

Here the CDR3 reads CSVELGGYYNEQFF. The CDR3 DNA follows: TGCAGCGTTGAGTTGGGGGGATACTACAATGAGCAGTTCTTC. The chain is built from TRBV29-1 and TRBJ2-1; TRBD2 might be the D (6 bases). Germline CDR1 reads SQVTM; CDR2 reads ANQGSEA. Between the trimmed V and J ends, which lost 3 bases and 3 bases, there was a span of 12 bases. The CDR3 runs to 14 residues.

In its sample, this clone was seen a few times. This sequence joins TRBV5-1 and TRBJ2-2, with unresolved D. The CDR3 totals 13 residues. CDR1 and CDR2 (germline): SGHRS, YFSETQ. The V end was cut by 4 bases, the J end by 4 bases, with 8 bases between. The CDR3 here is CASSPQLTGELFF. The CDR3 DNA follows: TGCGCCAGCAGCCCTCAACTCACCGGGGAGCTGTTTTTT.

The rearrangement joins TRBV28 to TRBJ2-7, with 8 bases that match TRBD1. V lost 5 bases to trimming and J lost 12 bases; unmatched junction nucleotides: 9. Germline V gene sequence: CDR1 MDHEN, CDR2 SYDVKM. The CDR3 covers 12 residues. The CDR3 nucleotides are TGTGCCAGCAGTCCTGGACAGGGCCCCCTGTACTTC. It yields the protein CASSPGQGPLYF.

The rearrangement joins TRBV29-1 to TRBJ2-5; tentatively, D is TRBD2 (5 bases). Germline loops: CDR1 SQVTM, CDR2 ANQGSEA. Trimming stripped 2 bases from V and 4 bases from J, with 5 bases between. The CDR3 covers 11 residues. CDR3 bases: TGCAGCGTTGAACGGGGAGAGACCCAGTACTTC. Its protein is CSVERGETQYF. Filled out from reference TRBV29-1 and TRBJ2-5, the complete variable domain reads SAVISQKPSRDICQRGTSLTIQCQVDSQVTMMFWYRQQPGQSLTLIATANQGSEATYESGFVIDKFPISRPNLTFSTLTVSNMSPEDSSIYLCSVERGETQYFGPGTRLLVL.

The V and J genes are TRBV11-2 and TRBJ2-7; D perhaps matches TRBD2 (5 bases). With 1 base removed from V and 5 bases from J, the gap between germline ends came to 15 bases. CDR3 length: 15 residues. CDR1 and CDR2 from the germline V gene are SGHAT and FQNNGV. CDR3 in amino acids: CASSLVAGVLHEQYV. The CDR3 nucleotides read TGTGCCAGCAGCTTAGTGGCCGGGGTCCTACACGAGCAGTACGTC.

This clone came up once. This chain uses TRBV30 with TRBJ1-1, with D possibly being TRBD1 (6 bases). Deletions cut 3 bases from V and 1 base from J, with 15 bases between. Germline CDR1 and CDR2: GTSNPN and SVGIG (reference sequence). The length of the CDR3 is 15 residues. This chain's CDR3 is CAWRRTRTANTEAFF. The CDR3 region has the DNA TGTGCCTGGAGAAGAACAAGGACAGCGAACACTGAAGCTTTCTTT.

Here the CDR3 reads CASSIGLAGGLDTQYF. The CDR3 DNA reads TGTGCCAGTAGTATCGGACTAGCGGGAGGGTTAGATACGCAGTATTTT. This chain uses TRBV19 with TRBJ2-3; TRBD2 matches at 15 bases. This CDR3 spans 16 amino acids. Per germline, CDR1 LNHDA and CDR2 SQIVND (reference sequence). V lost 3 bases, J lost 5 bases, and 3 bases stayed unmatched.